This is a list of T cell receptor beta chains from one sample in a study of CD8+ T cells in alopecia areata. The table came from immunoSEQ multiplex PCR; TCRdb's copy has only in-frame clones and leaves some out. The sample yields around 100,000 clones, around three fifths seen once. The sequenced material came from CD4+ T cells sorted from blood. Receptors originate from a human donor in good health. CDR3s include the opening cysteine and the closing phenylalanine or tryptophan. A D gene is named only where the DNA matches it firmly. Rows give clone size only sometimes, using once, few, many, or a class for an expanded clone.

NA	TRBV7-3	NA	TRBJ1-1	CASSEIRNTEAFF	TGTGCCAGCAGCGAGATACGGAACACTGAAGCTTTCTTT
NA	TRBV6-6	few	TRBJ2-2	CASSWRGTTGELFF	TGTGCCAGCAGTTGGCGGGGTACGACCGGGGAGCTGTTTTTT
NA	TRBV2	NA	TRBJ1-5	CASKGRDYQPQHF	TGTGCCAGCAAGGGCAGGGACTATCAGCCCCAGCATTTT
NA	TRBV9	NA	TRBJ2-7	CASSVRTGYEQYF	TGTGCCAGCAGCGTACGTACAGGCTACGAGCAGTACTTC
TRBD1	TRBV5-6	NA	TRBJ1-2	CASSVNRDRDGKYGYTF	TGTGCCAGCAGCGTTAACCGGGACAGAGACGGGAAGTATGGCTACACCTTC
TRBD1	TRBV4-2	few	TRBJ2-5	CASSQGTGLKTQYF	TGTGCCAGCAGCCAAGGGACAGGGCTGAAGACCCAGTACTTC
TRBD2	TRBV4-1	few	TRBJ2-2	CASSQEASGNGELFF	TGCGCCAGCAGCCAAGAGGCTAGCGGGAACGGGGAGCTGTTTTTT
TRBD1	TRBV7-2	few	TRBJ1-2	CASSPDRAWGYTF	TGTGCCAGCAGCCCGGACAGGGCGTGGGGCTACACCTTC
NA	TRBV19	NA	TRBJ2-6	CASSILSGANVLTF	TGTGCCAGTAGTATTCTCTCTGGGGCCAACGTCCTGACTTTC
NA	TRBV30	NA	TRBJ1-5	CAAAWDTGNQPQHF	TGTGCGGCGGCGTGGGACACGGGCAATCAGCCCCAGCATTTT
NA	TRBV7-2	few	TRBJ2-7	CASSDRDSLKYEQYF	TGTGCCAGCAGCGACCGGGACTCCCTCAAGTACGAGCAGTACTTC
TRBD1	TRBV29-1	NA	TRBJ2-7	CSVSGTGAYEQYF	TGCAGCGTTTCCGGGACAGGGGCCTACGAGCAGTACTTC
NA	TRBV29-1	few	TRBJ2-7	CSVEILFGDEQYF	TGCAGCGTTGAAATTTTGTTCGGGGACGAGCAGTACTTC
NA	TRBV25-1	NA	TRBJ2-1	CASSEGLAYSINEQFF	TGTGCCAGCAGTGAGGGTTTAGCGTATTCTATCAATGAGCAGTTCTTC
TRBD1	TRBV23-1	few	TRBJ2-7	CASSQRTGRMCYEQYF	TGCGCCAGCAGTCAAAGGACAGGGAGGATGTGCTACGAGCAGTACTTC
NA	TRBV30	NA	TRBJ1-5	CAWSVSGASNQPQHF	TGTGCCTGGAGTGTCTCAGGGGCTAGCAATCAGCCCCAGCATTTT
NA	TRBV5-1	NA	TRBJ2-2	CASSPGRTNTGELFF	TGCGCCAGCAGCCCGGGACGGACGAACACCGGGGAGCTGTTTTTT
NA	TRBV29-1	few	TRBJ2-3	CSVSFTDTQYF	TGCAGCGTTTCGTTTACAGATACGCAGTATTTT
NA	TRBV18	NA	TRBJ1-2	CASSQGPEGYTF	TGTGCCAGCAGCCAAGGCCCCGAGGGCTACACCTTC
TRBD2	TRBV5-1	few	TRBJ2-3	CASSLTGGMTDTQYF	TGCGCCAGCAGCTTGACGGGGGGGATGACAGATACGCAGTATTTT
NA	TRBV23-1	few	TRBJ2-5	CASPGEGARQETQYF	TGCGCCAGTCCCGGGGAGGGGGCCCGCCAAGAGACCCAGTACTTC
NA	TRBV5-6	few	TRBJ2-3	CASSFYSKLSTDTQYF	TGTGCCAGCAGCTTTTATTCTAAGTTAAGCACAGATACGCAGTATTTT
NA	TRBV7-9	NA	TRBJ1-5	CASSSSGGGSNQPQHF	TGTGCCAGCAGTTCCTCGGGGGGTGGGAGCAATCAGCCCCAGCATTTT
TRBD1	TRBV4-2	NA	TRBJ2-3	CASSQELDRGLADTQYF	TGTGCCAGCAGCCAAGAACTGGACAGGGGGCTAGCAGATACGCAGTATTTT
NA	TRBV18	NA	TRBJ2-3	CAGSGDPRILARTDTQYF	TGTGCCGGATCTGGAGATCCCCGAATCCTTGCACGCACAGATACGCAGTATTTT
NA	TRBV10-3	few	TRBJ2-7	CAISGITREEQYF	TGTGCCATCAGTGGGATAACGCGGGAAGAGCAGTACTTC
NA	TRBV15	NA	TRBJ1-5	CATSRDPGQPQHF	TGTGCCACCAGCAGAGATCCGGGTCAGCCCCAGCATTTT
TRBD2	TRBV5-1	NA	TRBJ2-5	CASSLMAGGGEAQYF	TGCGCCAGCAGCTTGATGGCGGGGGGCGGTGAGGCCCAGTACTTC
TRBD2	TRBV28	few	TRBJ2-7	CASSISTSGTPTYEQYF	TGTGCCAGCAGTATCTCGACTAGCGGGACGCCAACCTACGAGCAGTACTTC
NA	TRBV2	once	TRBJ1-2	CASSSTEGTGGYGYTF	TGTGCCAGCAGTTCAACCGAAGGGACGGGCGGCTATGGCTACACCTTC
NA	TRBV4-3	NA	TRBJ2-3	CASSRGTVYTDTQYF	TGCGCCAGCAGCCGGGGGACCGTGTACACAGATACGCAGTATTTT
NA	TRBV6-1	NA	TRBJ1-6	CASSEAVPLAGGSPLHF	TGTGCCAGCAGTGAAGCCGTCCCCCTAGCCGGGGGTTCACCCCTCCACTTT
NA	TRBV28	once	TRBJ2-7	CASSLAGRVHEQYF	TGTGCCAGCAGTTTAGCCGGCAGGGTCCACGAGCAGTACTTC
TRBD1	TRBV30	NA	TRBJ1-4	CAWSPPGQGGEKLFF	TGTGCCTGGAGCCCACCGGGACAGGGTGGAGAAAAACTGTTTTTT
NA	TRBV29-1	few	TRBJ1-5	CSAVDSDSNQPQHF	TGCAGCGCGGTCGACAGCGATAGCAATCAGCCCCAGCATTTT
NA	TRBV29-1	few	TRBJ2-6	CSVEAGANVLTF	TGCAGCGTTGAGGCTGGGGCCAACGTCCTGACTTTC
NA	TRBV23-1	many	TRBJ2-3	CASSRGTGSTDTQYF	TGCGCCAGCAGCCGAGGGACGGGAAGCACAGATACGCAGTATTTT
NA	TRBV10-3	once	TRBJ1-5	CAISGSGVAQHF	TGTGCCATCAGTGGGTCAGGGGTCGCCCAGCATTTT
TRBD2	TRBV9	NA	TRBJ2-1	CASSPETSGGTQFF	TGTGCCAGCAGCCCAGAGACTAGCGGGGGGACACAGTTCTTC
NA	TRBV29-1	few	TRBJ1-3	CSARRDPGNTIYF	TGCAGCGCCCGACGGGACCCTGGAAACACCATATATTTT
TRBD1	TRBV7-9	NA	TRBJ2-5	CASSLGGASQETQYF	TGTGCCAGCAGCCTAGGGGGCGCGTCCCAAGAGACCCAGTACTTC
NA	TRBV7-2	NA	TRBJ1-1	CASSPAGSGTEAFF	TGTGCCAGCAGCCCAGCGGGGTCGGGCACTGAAGCTTTCTTT
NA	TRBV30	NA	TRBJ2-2	CAWSVQPVGAGELFF	TGTGCCTGGAGCGTCCAGCCGGTTGGGGCCGGGGAGCTGTTTTTT
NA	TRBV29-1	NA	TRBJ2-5	CSVAVGGTQYF	TGCAGCGTTGCGGTTGGCGGGACCCAGTACTTC
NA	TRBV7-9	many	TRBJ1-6	CASGPGARNSPLHF	TGTGCCAGCGGTCCAGGGGCGAGGAATTCACCCCTCCACTTT
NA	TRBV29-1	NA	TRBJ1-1	CSADGGEAFF	TGCAGCGCCGATGGGGGAGAAGCTTTCTTT
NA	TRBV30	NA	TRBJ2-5	CAWSVSSTGTQYF	TGTGCCTGGAGTGTAAGCTCAACAGGAACCCAGTACTTC
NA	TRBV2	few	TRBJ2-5	CASSGDLSAQYF	TGTGCCAGCAGTGGGGACCTTTCGGCCCAGTACTTC
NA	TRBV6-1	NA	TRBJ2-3	CASSDRTASTDTQYF	TGTGCCAGCAGTGACCGCACAGCTAGCACAGATACGCAGTATTTT
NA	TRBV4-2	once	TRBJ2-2	CASSQDLGSVVTGELFF	TGTGCCAGCAGCCAAGATTTGGGTAGCGTGGTCACCGGGGAGCTGTTTTTT
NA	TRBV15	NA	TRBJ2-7	CATSTDTRYEQYF	TGTGCCACCAGCACGGACACGAGGTACGAGCAGTACTTC
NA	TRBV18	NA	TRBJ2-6	CASSPLQPFPSGANVLTF	TGTGCCAGCTCACCATTACAGCCCTTCCCATCCGGGGCCAACGTCCTGACTTTC
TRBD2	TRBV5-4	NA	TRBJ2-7	CASSGGTSGGTSYEQYF	TGTGCCAGCAGCGGTGGGACTAGCGGGGGGACCTCCTACGAGCAGTACTTC